This T cell receptor beta chain was found in a study of OX40 agonist ivuxolimab in advanced cancers. Germline trimming cut 9 bases from V and 1 base from J; bases unmatched to any gene: 2. This CDR3 comprises 14 residues. CDR1 and CDR2 from the germline V gene are SNHLY and FYNNEI. To note about this clone: The sample holds other DNA sequences that translate to the same CDR3.

Profiled with immunoSEQ multiplex PCR; TCRdb holds only in-frame clones, not every one. In the table there are about 12,000 clones, about 68% of which are singletons. The receptor was isolated from an adult with an advanced solid tumor such as melanoma, head and neck, liver or kidney cancer. Specimen: CD4+ or CD8+ T cells sorted from blood, collected in a trial of the OX40 agonist ivuxolimab. This chain uses TRBV2 with TRBJ2-2; 10 bases map to TRBD2. The chain's CDR3 is CASRTSGNTGELFF. The CDR3 nucleotides read TGTGCCAGTCGGACTAGCGGGAACACCGGGGAGCTGTTTTTT.